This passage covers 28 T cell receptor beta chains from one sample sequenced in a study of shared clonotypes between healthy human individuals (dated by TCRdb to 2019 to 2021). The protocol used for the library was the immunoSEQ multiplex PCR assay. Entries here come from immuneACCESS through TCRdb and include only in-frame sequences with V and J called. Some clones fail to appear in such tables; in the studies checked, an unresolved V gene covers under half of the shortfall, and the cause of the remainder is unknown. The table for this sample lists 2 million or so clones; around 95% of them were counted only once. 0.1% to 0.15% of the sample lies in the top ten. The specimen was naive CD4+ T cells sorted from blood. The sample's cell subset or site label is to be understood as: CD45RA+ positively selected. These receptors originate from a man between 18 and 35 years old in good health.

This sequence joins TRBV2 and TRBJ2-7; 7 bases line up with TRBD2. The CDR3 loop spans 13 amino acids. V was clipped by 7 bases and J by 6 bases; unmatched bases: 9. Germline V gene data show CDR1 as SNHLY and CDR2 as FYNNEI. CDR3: CASIREVGLEQYF. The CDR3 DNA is TGTGCCAGCATCCGGGAGGTGGGGCTCGAGCAGTACTTC.

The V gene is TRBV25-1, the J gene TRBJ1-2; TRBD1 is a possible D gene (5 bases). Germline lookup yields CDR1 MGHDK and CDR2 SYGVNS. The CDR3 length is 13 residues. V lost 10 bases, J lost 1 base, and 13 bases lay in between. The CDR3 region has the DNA TGTGCCACTGAGGGGTTTGGTAACTATGGCTACACCTTC. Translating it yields CATEGFGNYGYTF.

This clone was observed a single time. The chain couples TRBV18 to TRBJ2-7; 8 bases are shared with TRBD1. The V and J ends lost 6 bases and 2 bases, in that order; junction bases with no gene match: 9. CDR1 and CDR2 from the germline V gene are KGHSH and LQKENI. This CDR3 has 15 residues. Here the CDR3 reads CASSPGQVQPYEQYF. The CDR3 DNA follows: TGTGCCAGCTCCCCGGGACAGGTGCAACCCTACGAGCAGTACTTC.

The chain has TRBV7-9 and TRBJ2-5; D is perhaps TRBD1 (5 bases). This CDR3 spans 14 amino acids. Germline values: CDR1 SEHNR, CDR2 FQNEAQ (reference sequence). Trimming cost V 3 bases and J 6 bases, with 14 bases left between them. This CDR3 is CASSFGAGRKTQYF. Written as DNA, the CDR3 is TGTGCCAGCAGCTTTGGGGCAGGGCGGAAGACCCAGTACTTC.

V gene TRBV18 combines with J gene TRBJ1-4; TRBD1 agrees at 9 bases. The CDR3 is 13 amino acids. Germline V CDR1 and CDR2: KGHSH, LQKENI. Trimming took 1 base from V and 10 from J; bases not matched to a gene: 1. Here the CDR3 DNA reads TGTGCCAGCTCACCACAGGACAGGGGAAAACTGTTTTTT. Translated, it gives CASSPQDRGKLFF. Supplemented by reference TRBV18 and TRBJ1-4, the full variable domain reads NAGVMQNPRHLVRRRGQEARLRCSPMKGHSHVYWYRQLPEEGLKFMVYLQKENIIDESGMPKERFSAEFPKEGPSILRIQQVVRGDSAAYFCASSPQDRGKLFFGSGTQLSVL.

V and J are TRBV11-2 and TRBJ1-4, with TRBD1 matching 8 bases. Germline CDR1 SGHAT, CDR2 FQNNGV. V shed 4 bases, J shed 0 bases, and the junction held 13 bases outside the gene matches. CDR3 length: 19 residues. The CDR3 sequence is CASSWRRRTGLATNEKLFF. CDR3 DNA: TGTGCCAGCAGCTGGAGGCGTCGGACAGGGCTTGCAACTAATGAAAAACTGTTTTTT. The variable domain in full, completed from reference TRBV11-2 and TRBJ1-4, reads EAGVAQSPRYKIIEKRQSVAFWCNPISGHATLYWYQQILGQGPKLLIQFQNNGVVDDSQLPKDRFSAERLKGVDSTLKIQPAKLEDSAVYLCASSWRRRTGLATNEKLFFGSGTQLSVL.

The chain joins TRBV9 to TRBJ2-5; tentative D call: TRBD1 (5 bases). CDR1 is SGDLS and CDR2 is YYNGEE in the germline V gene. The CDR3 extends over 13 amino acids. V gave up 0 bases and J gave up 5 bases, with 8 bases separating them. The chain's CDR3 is CASSVVGAETQYF. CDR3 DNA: TGTGCCAGCAGCGTAGTAGGGGCCGAGACCCAGTACTTC.

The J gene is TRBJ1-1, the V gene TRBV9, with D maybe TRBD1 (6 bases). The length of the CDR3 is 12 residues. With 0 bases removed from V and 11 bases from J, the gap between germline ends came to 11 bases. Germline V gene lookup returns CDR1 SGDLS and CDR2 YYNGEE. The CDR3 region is CASSVVGGQAFF. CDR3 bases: TGTGCCAGCAGCGTAGTGGGGGGCCAGGCTTTCTTT.

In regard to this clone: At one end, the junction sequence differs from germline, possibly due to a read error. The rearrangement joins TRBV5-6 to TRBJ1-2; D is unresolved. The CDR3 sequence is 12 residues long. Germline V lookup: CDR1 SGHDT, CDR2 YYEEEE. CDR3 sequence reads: CASSRPTGSVDF. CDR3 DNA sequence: TGTGCCAGCAGCCGACCCACGGGGTCGGTGGACTTC. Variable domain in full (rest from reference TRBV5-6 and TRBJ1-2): DAGVTQSPTHLIKTRGQQVTLRCSPKSGHDTVSWYQQALGQGPQFIFQYYEEEERQRGNFPDRFSGHQFPNYSSELNVNALLLGDSALYLCASSRPTGSVDFGSGTRLTVV.

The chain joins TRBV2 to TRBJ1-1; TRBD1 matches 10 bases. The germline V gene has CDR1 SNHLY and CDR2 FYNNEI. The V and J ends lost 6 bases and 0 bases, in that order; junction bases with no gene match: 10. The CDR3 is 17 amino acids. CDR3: CASSSDRGVLMNTEAFF. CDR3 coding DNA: TGTGCCAGCAGCTCGGACAGGGGGGTGCTCATGAACACTGAAGCTTTCTTT.

CDR3 protein: CASSPATIYEQYF. In nucleotides, the CDR3 is TGCGCCAGCAGCCCGGCCACGATTTACGAGCAGTACTTC. The chain links TRBV5-1 to TRBJ2-7; no clear D. The V gene lost 4 bases and the J gene lost 4 bases, with 12 bases spanning the gap. The CDR3 extends over 13 amino acids. Germline CDR1 SGHRS, CDR2 YFSETQ. The full variable domain, with the rest looked up from reference TRBV5-1 and TRBJ2-7, is KAGVTQTPRYLIKTRGQQVTLSCSPISGHRSVSWYQQTPGQGLQFLFEYFSETQRNKGNFPGRFSGRQFSNSRSEMNVSTLELGDSALYLCASSPATIYEQYFGPGTRLTVT.

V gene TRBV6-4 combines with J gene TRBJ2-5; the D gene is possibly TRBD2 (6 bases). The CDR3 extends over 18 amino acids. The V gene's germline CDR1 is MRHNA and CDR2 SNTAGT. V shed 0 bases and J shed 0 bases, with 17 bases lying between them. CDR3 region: CASSDSGSILADQETQYF. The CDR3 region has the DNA TGTGCCAGCAGTGACTCGGGGTCCATATTAGCGGACCAAGAGACCCAGTACTTC.

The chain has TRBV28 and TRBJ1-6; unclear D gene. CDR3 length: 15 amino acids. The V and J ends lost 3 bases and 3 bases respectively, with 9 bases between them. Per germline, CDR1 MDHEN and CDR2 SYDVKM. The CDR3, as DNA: TGTGCCAGCAGTTTCGCCGGGAACTATAATTCACCCCTCCACTTT. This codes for CASSFAGNYNSPLHF.

DNA of the CDR3: TGTGCCAGCAGCAAGCGGGCGACAGATACGCAGTATTTT. Amino acid sequence: CASSKRATDTQYF. The chain combines TRBV7-2 with TRBJ2-3; weak D call: TRBD2 (6 bases). The length of the CDR3 is 13 residues. Germline V gives CDR1 SGHTA, CDR2 FQGNSA. The V gene lost 5 bases and the J gene lost 3 bases, with 9 bases spanning the gap.

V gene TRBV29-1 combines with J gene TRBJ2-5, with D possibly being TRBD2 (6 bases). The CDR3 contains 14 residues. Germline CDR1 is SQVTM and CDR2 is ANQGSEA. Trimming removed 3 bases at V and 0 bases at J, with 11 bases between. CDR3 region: CSVEDYLYQETQYF. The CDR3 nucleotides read TGCAGCGTTGAGGACTACCTGTACCAAGAGACCCAGTACTTC.

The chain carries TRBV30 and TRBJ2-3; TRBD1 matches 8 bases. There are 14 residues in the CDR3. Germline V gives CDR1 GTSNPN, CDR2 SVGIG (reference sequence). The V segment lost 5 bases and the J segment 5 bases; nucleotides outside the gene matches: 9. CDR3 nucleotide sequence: TGTGCCTGGGACAGGGGTGATTTTTTAGATACGCAGTATTTT. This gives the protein CAWDRGDFLDTQYF.

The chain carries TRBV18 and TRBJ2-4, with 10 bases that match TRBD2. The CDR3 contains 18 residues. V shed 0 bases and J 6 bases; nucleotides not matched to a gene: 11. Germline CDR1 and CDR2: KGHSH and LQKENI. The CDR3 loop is CASSPPASGGAGSNIQYF. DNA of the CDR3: TGTGCCAGCTCACCACCGGCTAGCGGGGGAGCCGGATCAAACATTCAGTACTTC.

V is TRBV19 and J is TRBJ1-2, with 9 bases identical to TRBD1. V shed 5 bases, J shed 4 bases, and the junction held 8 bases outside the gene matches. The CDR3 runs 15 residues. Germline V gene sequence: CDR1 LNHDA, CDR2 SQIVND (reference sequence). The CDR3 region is CASSDRGGASYGYTF. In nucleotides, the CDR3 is TGTGCCAGTAGTGACAGGGGGGGCGCTTCCTATGGCTACACCTTC.

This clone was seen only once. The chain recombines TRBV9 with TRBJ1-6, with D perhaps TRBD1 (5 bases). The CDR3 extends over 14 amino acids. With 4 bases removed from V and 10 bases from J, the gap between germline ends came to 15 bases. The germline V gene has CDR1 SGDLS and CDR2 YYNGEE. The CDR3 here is CASSPRGRESPLHF. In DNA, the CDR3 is TGTGCCAGCAGCCCTAGAGGCAGGGAGTCACCCCTCCACTTT.

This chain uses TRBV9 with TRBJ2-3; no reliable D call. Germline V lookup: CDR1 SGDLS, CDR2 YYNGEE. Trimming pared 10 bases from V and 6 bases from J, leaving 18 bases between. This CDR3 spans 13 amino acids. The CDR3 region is CAASSTAADTQYF. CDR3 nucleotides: TGTGCCGCATCCTCGACGGCCGCGGATACGCAGTATTTT.

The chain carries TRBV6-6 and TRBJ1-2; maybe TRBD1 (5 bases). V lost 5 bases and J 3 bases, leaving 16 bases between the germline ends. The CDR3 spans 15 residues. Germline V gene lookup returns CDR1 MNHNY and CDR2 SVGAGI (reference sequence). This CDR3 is CASSPPRDADYGYTF. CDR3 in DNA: TGTGCCAGCAGTCCCCCCCGGGACGCCGACTATGGCTACACCTTC.

The CDR3 nucleotides are TGCAGCGTCCCCCAGGGGGCTAACGGCGGCTACACCTTC. It translates to CSVPQGANGGYTF. The chain has TRBV29-1 and TRBJ1-2; TRBD1 matches 8 bases. Germline V CDR1 and CDR2: SQVTM, ANQGSEA. Trimming cost V 6 bases and J 8 bases; bases outside gene matches: 11. The CDR3 spans 13 residues. The full variable domain, in which reference TRBV29-1 and TRBJ1-2 provide the parts outside the CDR3, is SAVISQKPSRDICQRGTSLTIQCQVDSQVTMMFWYRQQPGQSLTLIATANQGSEATYESGFVIDKFPISRPNLTFSTLTVSNMSPEDSSIYLCSVPQGANGGYTFGSGTRLTVV.

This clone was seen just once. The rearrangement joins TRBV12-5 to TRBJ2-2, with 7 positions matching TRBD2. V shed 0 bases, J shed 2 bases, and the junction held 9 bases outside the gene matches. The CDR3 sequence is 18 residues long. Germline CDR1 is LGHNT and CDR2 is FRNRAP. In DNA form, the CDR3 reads TGTGCTAGTGGTTTGGTAATTTGGGCGGGAGCCAACACCGGGGAGCTGTTTTTT. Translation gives CASGLVIWAGANTGELFF.

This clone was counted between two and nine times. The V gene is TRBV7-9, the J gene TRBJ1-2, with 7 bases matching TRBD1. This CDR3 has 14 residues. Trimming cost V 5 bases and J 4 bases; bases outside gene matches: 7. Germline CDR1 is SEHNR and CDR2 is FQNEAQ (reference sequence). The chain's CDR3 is CASSLGQETYGYTF. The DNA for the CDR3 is TGTGCCAGCAGCCTAGGACAGGAGACCTATGGCTACACCTTC.

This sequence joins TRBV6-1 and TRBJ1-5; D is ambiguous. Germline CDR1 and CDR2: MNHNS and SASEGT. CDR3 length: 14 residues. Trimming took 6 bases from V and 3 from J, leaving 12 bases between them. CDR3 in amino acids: CASRAQVANQPQHF. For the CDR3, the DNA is TGTGCCAGCAGGGCCCAAGTTGCCAATCAGCCCCAGCATTTT.

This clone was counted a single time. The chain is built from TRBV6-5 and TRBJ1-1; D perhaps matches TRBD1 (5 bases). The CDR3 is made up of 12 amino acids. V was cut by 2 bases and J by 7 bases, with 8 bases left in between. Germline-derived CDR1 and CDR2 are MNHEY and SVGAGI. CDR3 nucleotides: TGTGCCAGCAGTTACCGGGACGGTGAAGCTTTCTTT. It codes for CASSYRDGEAFF.

The CDR3 nucleotides are TGTGCCAGCAGTTACTCCAGTGCGTACACCCCTTACGAGCAGTACTTC. Translation: CASSYSSAYTPYEQYF. V usage is TRBV6-6 and J usage is TRBJ2-7, with D unresolved. Looked up from germline, CDR1 is MNHNY and CDR2 is SVGAGI (reference sequence). CDR3 size: 16 residues. Trimming pared 0 bases from V and 4 bases from J, leaving 16 bases between.

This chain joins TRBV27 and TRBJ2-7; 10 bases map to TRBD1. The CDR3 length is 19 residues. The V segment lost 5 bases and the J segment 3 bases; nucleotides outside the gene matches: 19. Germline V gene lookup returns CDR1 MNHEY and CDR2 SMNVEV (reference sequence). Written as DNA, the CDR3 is TGTGCCAGCAGTCCTAAGGGACAGGGGAAGCCCACGGATAACTACGAGCAGTACTTC. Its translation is CASSPKGQGKPTDNYEQYF.